These 8 T cell receptor beta chains came from one sample sequenced in a study of regulatory T cells in long-lasting Graves disease. According to the study, TCR beta libraries were built with iRepertoire HTBI primers and CDR3-region Arm-PCR. Using its own MiXCR run on the multiplex PCR reads, TCRdb lists one record per CDR3 protein. The repertoire includes 350,000 to 550,000 distinct CDR3 sequences, just under 15% of them detected once, and 16% sits in the top ten. Regarding time point: newly diagnosed GD, antithyroid drugs for less than 3 months. With RNA extracted from PBMCs as input, the TCR library was made. These data are also associated with another study on T cells in Graves' hyperthyroidism and ophthalmopathy.

The source was peripheral blood mononuclear cells (PBMCs), collected at new diagnosis, from a patient treated with antithyroid drugs. Receptors originate from a woman aged 25-40 years with Graves disease.

V and J are TRBV6-9 and TRBJ1-5, with D unclear. Germline loops: CDR1 MNHGY, CDR2 SVAAGI. The CDR3 runs to 15 residues. V lost 3 bases to trimming and J lost 6 bases, with 15 bases between them. Here the CDR3 reads CASSYGLGRGQPQHF. The CDR3, as DNA: TGTGCCAGCAGTTACGGCCTAGGCCGGGGTCAGCCCCAGCATTTT.

This clonotype came up many times. The chain recombines TRBV12-3 or TRBV12-4 with TRBJ2-4; tentatively, D is TRBD1 or TRBD2 (5 bases each). The ends were cut back, 5 bases at V and 2 bases at J, with 28 bases in the middle. The CDR3 is made up of 20 amino acids. CDR3 coding DNA: TGTGCCAGCAGTGGAACTCCGGGACGGGTAACCCCGGGTCCCAAAAACATTCAGTACTTC. This gives the protein CASSGTPGRVTPGPKNIQYF.

This clonotype turned up a few times. The V and J genes are TRBV6-4 and TRBJ1-3, with TRBD1 matching 8 bases. V lost 0 bases to trimming and J lost 4 bases; unmatched junction nucleotides: 11. The CDR3 has 18 amino acids. Germline CDR1 MRHNA, CDR2 SNTAGT. Written as DNA, the CDR3 is TGTGCCAGCAGTGACTCAAGACGGGGGACAGGTGTCGGAAACACCATATATTTT. Protein sequence: CASSDSRRGTGVGNTIYF.

This clonotype came up many times. J is TRBJ2-7 and V is TRBV11-2; D unclear. The V gene's germline CDR1 is SGHAT and CDR2 FQNNGV. Trimming pared 5 bases from V and 7 bases from J, leaving 18 bases between. This CDR3 region has 14 residues. The CDR3 protein is CASSMTGSVGEQYF. For the CDR3, the DNA is TGTGCCAGCAGCATGACCGGGTCGGTAGGGGAGCAGTACTTC.

The chain carries TRBV5-1 and TRBJ2-7, with D hard to call. This CDR3 region has 13 residues. V was clipped by 0 bases and J by 5 bases, with 9 bases between them. Per the germline V gene, CDR1 is SGHRS and CDR2 is YFSETQ. The CDR3 loop reads CASSLGWSDEQYF. CDR3 DNA sequence: TGCGCCAGCAGCTTGGGGTGGTCCGACGAGCAGTACTTC.

The chain recombines TRBV28 with TRBJ2-1, with D perhaps TRBD2 (6 bases). This CDR3 has 12 residues. Trimming cost V 6 bases and J 4 bases, with 7 bases left between them. Germline CDR1 is MDHEN and CDR2 is SYDVKM. CDR3 nucleotides: TGTGCCAGCAGGGGACTGTACAATGAGCAGTTCTTC. Translated: CASRGLYNEQFF.

The gene calls are TRBV12-3 or TRBV12-4 and TRBJ1-2; D not resolved. The CDR3 extends over 14 amino acids. Deletions cut 3 bases from V and 7 bases from J, with 15 bases between. CDR3 in amino acids: CASSLPRGAPGYTF. CDR3 in DNA: TGTGCCAGCAGTTTGCCCCGGGGAGCGCCTGGCTACACCTTC.

This clonotype was found many times. The J gene is TRBJ2-5, the V gene TRBV11-2, with D perhaps matching TRBD1 (6 bases). This CDR3 contains 14 residues. V lost 5 bases, J lost 5 bases, and 15 bases lay in between. Per germline, CDR1 SGHAT and CDR2 FQNNGV. CDR3 nucleotides: TGTGCCAGCAGCCTTCGACAGGAAGGGGAGACCCAGTACTTC. This encodes CASSLRQEGETQYF.